The entry below describes one TCR beta chain. The sample belongs to a study of T cells after yellow fever vaccination. Study summary: Low-cell-number fractions underwent preparation using SMART-Seq v4 Ultra Low Input.

Via MiXCR, TCRdb re-called the 5' RACE reads, giving one row per CDR3 protein. The data hold fewer than 650,000 distinct CDR3 sequences, with roughly a fifth observed a single time. The TCR was taken from a man between 18 and 29 years old who received the YFV17D yellow fever vaccine. Sequencing was performed on PBMCs, taken 20 to 25 days after the first yellow fever vaccination.

CDR3 sequence reads: CATSRDGRALHF. CDR3 nucleotide sequence: TGTGCCACCAGCAGAGACGGCAGGGCCCTCCACTTT. The V and J genes are TRBV15 and TRBJ1-6, with D maybe TRBD1 (5 bases). Germline-derived CDR1 and CDR2 are LNHNV and YYDKDF (reference sequence). The CDR3 totals 12 residues. Trimming removed 0 bases at V and 14 bases at J, with 8 bases between. Using reference TRBV15 and TRBJ1-6 for the parts outside the CDR3, the full variable domain is DAMVIQNPRYQVTQFGKPVTLSCSQTLNHNVMYWYQQKSSQAPKLLFHYYDKDFNNEADTPDNFQSRRPNTSFCFLDIRSPGLGDTAMYLCATSRDGRALHFGNGTRLTVT.